The rows below give T cell receptor beta chains drawn from one sample of a study of shared clonotypes between healthy human individuals. Measured with immunoSEQ multiplex PCR; TCRdb has only the in-frame clones, and not every one. The sample has about 1,500,000 clones, about 96% seen once. Sequencing was carried out using naive CD4+ T cells sorted from blood. These TCRs come from a man aged 30 to 45 in good health. Both conserved end residues are part of each CDR3. Fields, in order: D gene, J gene, V gene, clone size, CDR3 length, CDR3 protein, CDR3 DNA. D genes are given only for firm matches. A clone size is listed for some rows: how often the clone was seen (once, few, many), or a class if it is expanded.

.,TRBJ2-7,TRBV7-7,.,15,CASSPPVRDSYEQYF,TGTGCTAGCAGCCCCCCGGTGCGGGACTCCTACGAGCAGTACTTC
.,TRBJ2-1,TRBV7-2,.,12,CASSSRLYEQFF,TGTGCCAGCAGCTCTCGCCTATATGAGCAGTTCTTC
TRBD2,TRBJ2-1,TRBV29-1,.,16,CSVGALAGVRINEQFF,TGCAGCGTTGGAGCATTAGCGGGAGTGAGAATTAATGAGCAGTTCTTC
TRBD1,TRBJ2-2,TRBV7-3,.,16,CASSPTAGGITGELFF,TGTGCCAGCAGCCCAACCGCAGGGGGAATCACCGGGGAGCTGTTTTTT
.,TRBJ2-7,TRBV6-4,.,12,CASSDADYEQYF,TGTGCCAGCAGTGACGCGGACTACGAGCAGTACTTC
.,TRBJ2-1,TRBV29-1,.,16,CSASARGQYSYNEQFF,TGCAGCGCCTCGGCGCGCGGGCAGTACTCCTACAATGAGCAGTTCTTC
.,TRBJ2-7,TRBV7-8,.,16,CASSADGGSYFNEQYF,TGTGCCAGCAGCGCCGACGGAGGGTCATATTTTAACGAGCAGTACTTC
TRBD1,TRBJ2-1,TRBV5-1,.,15,CASSLRTGGYNEQFF,TGCGCCAGCAGCTTACGGACAGGGGGTTACAATGAGCAGTTCTTC
.,TRBJ2-3,TRBV5-6,.,16,CASSLWGNPEGNTQYF,TGTGCCAGCAGCCTGTGGGGCAACCCTGAAGGGAATACGCAGTATTTT
TRBD2,TRBJ2-3,TRBV5-4,.,16,CASSVGTSGLLDTQYF,TGTGCCAGCAGCGTCGGGACTAGCGGGCTGTTGGATACGCAGTATTTT
TRBD2,TRBJ2-7,TRBV27,once,14,CASSPGGPSYEQYF,TGTGCCAGCAGCCCGGGAGGGCCCTCCTACGAGCAGTACTTC
TRBD1,TRBJ1-5,TRBV28,.,15,CASRTGKRLNQPQHF,TGTGCCAGCAGGACAGGGAAGAGATTAAATCAGCCCCAGCATTTT
.,TRBJ1-2,TRBV7-9,.,11,CASSLNYGYTF,TGTGCCAGCAGCTTAAACTATGGCTACACCTTC
TRBD1,TRBJ2-1,TRBV5-5,once,13,CASSWGQGNEQFF,TGTGCCAGCAGCTGGGGACAGGGCAATGAGCAGTTCTTC
TRBD1,TRBJ2-7,TRBV12-5,.,16,CASGLTSVRQGHEQYF,TGTGCTAGTGGTTTGACCTCCGTCAGACAGGGTCACGAGCAGTACTTC
TRBD2,TRBJ2-3,TRBV9,.,15,CASSVSSGRADTQYF,TGTGCCAGCAGCGTAAGTAGCGGGAGGGCAGATACGCAGTATTTT
.,TRBJ2-7,TRBV28,.,12,CASSLPRGVPYF,TGTGCCAGCAGTCTCCCGAGGGGGGTACCGTACTTC
.,TRBJ2-1,TRBV5-1,.,15,CASTLQGGSYNEQFF,TGCGCCAGCACCCTCCAAGGGGGTTCCTACAATGAGCAGTTCTTC
.,TRBJ2-7,TRBV15,.,15,CATSRPGQRSYEQYF,TGTGCCACCAGCAGACCAGGACAGCGCTCCTACGAGCAGTACTTC
TRBD2,TRBJ2-1,TRBV7-2,.,18,CASSLEERGRRPYNEQFF,TGTGCCAGCAGCTTAGAAGAGCGGGGGAGGCGCCCCTACAATGAGCAGTTCTTC
TRBD1,TRBJ2-3,TRBV10-3,.,14,CAIRETGFEDTQYF,TGTGCCATCAGAGAGACAGGGTTTGAAGATACGCAGTATTTT
.,TRBJ1-1,TRBV2,.,11,CASSANTEAFF,TGTGCCAGCAGTGCCAACACTGAAGCTTTCTTT
.,TRBJ2-1,TRBV28,.,15,CASSLWQNLYNEQFF,TGTGCCAGCAGTTTATGGCAGAATCTCTACAATGAGCAGTTCTTC
TRBD1,TRBJ2-2,TRBV11-2,.,15,CASSFRDRENGELFF,TGTGCCAGCAGCTTCCGGGACAGGGAGAACGGGGAGCTGTTTTTT
.,TRBJ2-1,TRBV9,.,15,CASSVAASAYNEQFF,TGTGCCAGCAGCGTAGCTGCTAGCGCCTACAATGAGCAGTTCTTC
TRBD1,TRBJ1-5,TRBV28,.,16,CASRATGAISNQPQHF,TGTGCCAGCAGAGCCACAGGGGCCATTAGCAATCAGCCCCAGCATTTT
.,TRBJ2-7,TRBV18,.,14,CASSPSDGAYEQYF,TGTGCCAGCTCACCTTCCGACGGAGCCTACGAGCAGTACTTC
.,TRBJ2-1,TRBV27,.,17,CASSLLHQVTLINEQFF,TGTGCCAGCAGTTTATTGCATCAGGTTACGTTGATCAATGAGCAGTTCTTC
TRBD2,TRBJ2-1,TRBV2,.,13,CASTASGSNEQFF,TGTGCCAGCACCGCTAGCGGGAGCAATGAGCAGTTCTTC
.,TRBJ2-5,TRBV28,.,16,CASSPAGTPWLGTQYF,TGTGCCAGCAGTCCCGCCGGGACTCCCTGGTTGGGGACCCAGTACTTC
.,TRBJ1-1,TRBV4-2,.,17,CASSQDLMGLVNTEAFF,TGTGCCAGCAGCCAAGATCTAATGGGGTTGGTCAACACTGAAGCTTTCTTT
.,TRBJ2-7,TRBV6-1,.,10,CASQLAMQYF,TGTGCCAGCCAGCTAGCGATGCAGTACTTC
TRBD2,TRBJ2-3,TRBV6-4,.,14,CASSSGGPADTQYF,TGTGCCAGCAGCTCGGGAGGGCCCGCAGATACGCAGTATTTT
TRBD2,TRBJ2-7,TRBV5-1,.,17,CASSLETSGVPYYEQYF,TGCGCCAGCAGCTTGGAGACTAGCGGGGTCCCCTACTACGAGCAGTACTTC
.,TRBJ1-1,TRBV9,.,15,CASSKGATANTEAFF,TGTGCCAGCAGCAAAGGAGCGACAGCGAACACTGAAGCTTTCTTT
.,TRBJ1-2,TRBV6-5,once,12,CASSHLSGGYTF,TGTGCCAGCAGTCACCTATCGGGTGGCTACACCTTC
.,TRBJ1-5,TRBV4-3,.,17,CASSQDWVTSGNQPQHF,TGCGCCAGCAGCCAAGATTGGGTCACATCTGGCAATCAGCCCCAGCATTTT
.,TRBJ2-3,TRBV11-2,.,15,CASSLSGPYKDTQYF,TGTGCCAGCAGCCTATCCGGACCCTACAAAGATACGCAGTATTTT
.,TRBJ2-1,TRBV11-2,.,16,CASSLGTTNGYNEQFF,TGTGCCAGCAGCTTAGGGACTACCAACGGCTACAATGAGCAGTTCTTC
.,TRBJ2-2,TRBV4-1,.,16,CASSQVGPGGTGELFF,TGCGCCAGCAGCCAAGTAGGTCCCGGGGGCACCGGGGAGCTGTTTTTT
.,TRBJ1-2,TRBV5-6,.,13,CASSLRRVLSYTF,TGTGCCAGCAGCTTGCGGCGAGTTCTGAGCTACACCTTC
.,TRBJ2-7,TRBV16,once,16,CASTRGGVTSSYEQYF,TGTGCCAGCACCCGAGGAGGGGTAACCAGCTCCTACGAGCAGTACTTC
.,TRBJ2-5,TRBV5-1,.,13,CASSIQGGETQYF,TGCGCCAGCAGCATACAGGGTGGGGAGACCCAGTACTTC
TRBD2,TRBJ2-2,TRBV10-3,once,14,CAISGLASTGELFF,TGTGCCATCTCCGGACTAGCGAGCACCGGGGAGCTGTTTTTT
TRBD2,TRBJ2-2,TRBV5-5,.,17,CASSLLRTSANTGELFF,TGTGCCAGCAGCTTGCTAAGAACTAGCGCGAACACCGGGGAGCTGTTTTTT
TRBD2,TRBJ2-5,TRBV7-3,.,15,CASRIAGGGQETQYF,TGTGCCAGCAGGATAGCGGGAGGTGGTCAAGAGACCCAGTACTTC
.,TRBJ2-1,TRBV10-3,.,16,CAISDPRPRGSNEQFF,TGTGCCATCAGTGACCCCCGGCCGAGGGGCTCCAATGAGCAGTTCTTC
.,TRBJ2-1,TRBV7-2,.,15,CASSLDGREFNEQFF,TGTGCCAGCAGCTTAGACGGCAGGGAGTTCAATGAGCAGTTCTTC